This T cell receptor beta chain was observed in a study of T cell responses to AZD1222 COVID-19 vaccine. Study observations and caveats: Spike-specific TCR breadth and depth both grew after two AZD1222 doses.

As to this clone: Antigen unknown.

Germline V gene lookup returns CDR1 MNHEY and CDR2 SVGEGT. V was cut by 2 bases and J by 3 bases, with 17 bases left in between. CDR3 length equals 16 residues. The protocol was immunoSEQ multiplex PCR, while the TCRdb copy is restricted to in-frame clones and leaves out a portion. The sample carries some 140,000 clones, roughly 91% recorded once. J is TRBJ2-7 and V is TRBV6-2 or TRBV6-3, with D perhaps assigned TRBD1 or TRBD2 (5 bases each). The origin of this receptor is an adult who received the AZD1222 COVID-19 vaccine. The sequences come from peripheral blood, collected 28 days after the second AZD1222 dose. The CDR3 nucleotides are TGTGCCAGCAGTTACACGGCTGGGGGATCGCACTACGAGCAGTACTTC. This sequence encodes CASSYTAGGSHYEQYF.